The TCR beta chain under discussion was sequenced for a study of OX40 agonist ivuxolimab in advanced cancers. Study details: Melanoma, hepatocellular carcinoma, head and neck or renal cell cancer occurred in dose-escalation patients. Study conclusions and caveats: Doses of 0.1 to 3.0 mg/kg were accompanied by clonal expansion of CD4+ and CD8+ blood T cells by week 6. Among the lowest peripheral clonal expansion occurred in 0.1-3.0 mg/kg partial responders.

Germline loops: CDR1 MNHEY, CDR2 SVGAGI. Trimming shortened V by 5 bases and J by 2 bases, and 15 bases separated the two germline ends. The length of the CDR3 is 15 residues. Method: immunoSEQ multiplex PCR; TCRdb's copy keeps in-frame clones and lacks some. Found here are roughly 50,000 clones, around 92% of them singletons; the top ten hold approximately 12%. Note on this clone: Its antigen remains unidentified.

The V call is TRBV6-5, the J call TRBJ1-2; tentatively, D is TRBD1 (6 bases). This receptor was taken from an adult with an advanced solid tumor such as melanoma, head and neck, liver or kidney cancer. The input for sequencing was CD4+ or CD8+ T cells sorted from blood, taken in a trial of the OX40 agonist ivuxolimab. The CDR3 region has the DNA TGTGCCAGCAGTCCCGGACAGACCTTCAACTATGGCTACACCTTC. The encoded protein is CASSPGQTFNYGYTF.